The 11 T cell receptor beta chains presented below share a single source sample, sequenced in a study of Ad26.COV2.S vaccination and SARS-CoV-2 variants. Treatment indicated: 19 received Ad26.COV2.S at low or high dose, single or two shots; about 5 received placebo; per-sample allocation not given. Repertoires come from day 63 after the first vaccine or placebo injection. The method was immunoSEQ multiplex PCR; TCRdb's version includes in-frame clones alone and lacks a portion of them. There are some 520,000 clones in the sample; around 90% occur only once, and about 13% lies in the top ten. Sequenced material: peripheral blood, taken in a trial of Ad26.COV2.S vaccine versus placebo. Receptors were obtained from a person between 18 and 60 years old who received the Ad26.COV2.S COVID-19 vaccine or a placebo.

This chain connects TRBV4-1 to TRBJ2-7, with no clear D. This CDR3 has 13 amino acids. Deletions cut 4 bases from V and 1 base from J, with 8 bases between. Germline V lookup: CDR1 MGHRA, CDR2 YSYEKL. As DNA, the CDR3 is TGCGCCAGCAGCCGGGCCAGTTCCTACGAGCAGTACTTC. Encoded protein: CASSRASSYEQYF.

The chain links TRBV10-1 to TRBJ1-5; 10 positions match TRBD1. The CDR3 contains 17 residues. The V and J ends lost 3 bases and 0 bases, in that order; junction bases with no gene match: 5. Per germline, CDR1 WNHNN and CDR2 SYGVQD (reference sequence). CDR3: CASSEKDRGHSNQPQHF. CDR3 bases: TGCGCCAGCAGTGAAAAAGACAGGGGGCATAGCAATCAGCCCCAGCATTTT.

The J gene is TRBJ2-1, the V gene TRBV7-3, with 13 bases that match TRBD2. V shed 1 base and J 3 bases; nucleotides not matched to a gene: 6. Germline CDR1 is SGHTA and CDR2 is FQGTGA. The CDR3 consists of 18 residues. The CDR3 sequence: CASSLNLTSGRIYNEQFF. The DNA of the CDR3 is TGTGCCAGCAGCTTAAACCTGACTAGCGGGAGGATCTACAATGAGCAGTTCTTC.

This sequence joins TRBV5-4 and TRBJ2-6, with 8 bases lining up with TRBD2. Trimming took 4 bases from V and 1 from J; bases not matched to a gene: 10. The CDR3 has 18 amino acids. CDR1 and CDR2 from the germline V gene are SGHNT and YYREEE (reference sequence). DNA for the CDR3: TGTGCCAGCAGCGGACGGACTAGCCCCGTATCTGGGGCCAACGTCCTGACTTTC. This gives the protein CASSGRTSPVSGANVLTF.

V usage is TRBV5-3 and J usage is TRBJ2-1; the D is unclear. TRBV5-3 is noted as an ORF with a role that remains uncertain. This CDR3 has 12 residues. V dropped 4 bases and J dropped 8 bases, with 10 bases sitting between them. CDR3 nucleotides: TGTGCCAGAAGCATACGGCCGCATGAGCAGTTCTTC. Protein: CARSIRPHEQFF.

With respect to this clone: Different DNA sequences within this sample yield the same CDR3. V is TRBV28 and J is TRBJ1-1; D is possibly TRBD1 (5 bases). This CDR3 is built from 11 residues. CDR1 and CDR2 from the germline V gene are MDHEN and SYDVKM. Trimming took 9 bases from V and 2 from J, leaving 7 bases between them. The CDR3: CASRTNTEAFF. The CDR3 nucleotides are TGTGCCAGTCGGACAAACACTGAAGCTTTCTTT. Full variable domain (missing parts from reference TRBV28 and TRBJ1-1): DVKVTQSSRYLVKRTGEKVFLECVQDMDHENMFWYRQDPGLGLRLIYFSYDVKMKEKGDIPEGYSVSREKKERFSLILESASTNQTSMYLCASRTNTEAFFGQGTRLTVV.

V gene TRBV6-6 combines with J gene TRBJ2-2; 9 bases map to TRBD1. J was trimmed by 4 bases and V by 5 bases; bases with no gene match: 11. Per germline, CDR1 MNHNY and CDR2 SVGAGI (reference sequence). The CDR3 covers 17 residues. CDR3 coding DNA: TGTGCCAGCAGTCGAGGGACAGGGCCCCCGGGCACCGGGGAGCTGTTTTTT. It yields the protein CASSRGTGPPGTGELFF.

This clone was counted a single time. V gene TRBV30 combines with J gene TRBJ1-1, with D perhaps TRBD1 (5 bases). Germline lookup yields CDR1 GTSNPN and CDR2 SVGIG (reference sequence). V was trimmed by 2 bases and J by 2 bases, leaving 9 bases between them. The CDR3 is made up of 13 amino acids. Written as DNA, the CDR3 is TGTGCCTGGAGTTCAGGGCCAAACACTGAAGCTTTCTTT. Amino acid sequence: CAWSSGPNTEAFF.

This rearrangement joins TRBV15 to TRBJ1-6; D unclear. Trimming took 1 base from V and 9 from J, leaving 10 bases between them. This CDR3 is 14 amino acids long. Germline CDR1 and CDR2: LNHNV and YYDKDF (reference sequence). The CDR3 loop is CATSRGAAGSPLHF. CDR3 DNA sequence: TGTGCCACCAGCAGAGGGGCGGCGGGTTCACCCCTCCACTTT.

This clone was observed a few times. The rearrangement uses TRBV19 and TRBJ2-2; 7 nucleotides align to TRBD2. CDR1 is LNHDA and CDR2 is SQIVND in the germline V gene (reference sequence). V dropped 5 bases and J dropped 3; count of bases not matched to a gene: 3. The CDR3 has 14 residues. CDR3 amino acids: CASSFLADTGELFF. The CDR3 coding sequence is TGTGCCAGTAGTTTCCTAGCGGACACCGGGGAGCTGTTTTTT.

This CDR3 reads CASSPPGQGRQPQHF. CDR3 DNA: TGTGCCAGCAGTCCCCCGGGACAGGGTCGTCAGCCCCAGCATTTT. This chain uses TRBV7-2 with TRBJ1-5; 9 bases match TRBD1. There are 15 residues in the CDR3. With V trimmed by 6 bases and J by 6 bases, 9 bases remained unmatched. Germline V gene data show CDR1 as SGHTA and CDR2 as FQGNSA. The whole variable domain, remainder taken from reference TRBV7-2 and TRBJ1-5, is GAGVSQSPSNKVTEKGKDVELRCDPISGHTALYWYRQSLGQGLEFLIYFQGNSAPDKSGLPSDRFSAERTGGSVSTLTIQRTQQEDSAVYLCASSPPGQGRQPQHFGDGTRLSIL.